The following is a T cell receptor beta chain sequence with its context. Its antigen is unidentified. Donors counted as nominally healthy when sampled, yet unrecorded immune exposures were likely. The entry originates in a study of cytomegalovirus exposure and HLA in healthy donors. Whole-study findings and limits: HLA alleles showed associations with 16,951 TCR beta sequences in a later analysis, at a 0.05 false discovery rate. Common viral pathogens (according to a later analysis) appeared linked to several of the most significant clusters. The authors judged a highly shared variant cluster likely a sequencing artifact.

Primers: 60 Vbeta forward and 13 Jbeta reverse. Profiling relied on immunoSEQ multiplex PCR, and the TCRdb table lists in-frame clones only, not all of them. Among 150,000 to 200,000 clones, 84% were seen once, and the ten largest hold 4% to 6%. The receptor's source is a man between 18 and 29 years old in good health and CMV-seronegative. The source material was PBMCs.

The CDR3 coding sequence is TGTGCCAGCAGCCGGCTCGTGACAGGGGGGTTCGCAACTAATGAAAAACTGTTTTTT. It is translated as CASSRLVTGGFATNEKLFF. This chain uses TRBV5-6 with TRBJ1-4, with TRBD1 identical over 9 bases. Trimming took 4 bases from V and 0 from J; bases not matched to a gene: 13. The CDR3 has 19 residues. The germline gives CDR1 SGHDT, CDR2 YYEEEE.